Here is one T cell receptor (beta chain) with its context. The target antigen is unknown. This sample is part of a study of T cell responses to AZD1222 COVID-19 vaccine. The overall study: Second-dose schedules of about 4 or about 12 weeks were combined.

The CDR3 spans 15 residues. V lost 6 bases, J lost 7 bases, and 16 bases lay in between. CDR1 MNHEY and CDR2 SVGAGI come from the germline V gene. Here immunoSEQ multiplex PCR was the method, and the copy in TCRdb shows in-frame clones only, minus some. Among some 60,000 clones listed, 70% to 85% were seen once. Study observations and caveats: White British ancestry dominated among donors, who included more females, and clonal diversity was possibly underestimated. Vaccine-related CD4 TCRs covered spike, predominating at 160-218 and 743-854. Only five to seven individuals given AZD1222 were seropositive at baseline.

The sequence derives from an adult in good health. The J gene is TRBJ1-6, the V gene TRBV6-5; D not certain. The sample consisted of peripheral blood, taken on day 0 of AZD1222 vaccination. CDR3 nucleotide sequence: TGTGCCAGCAGGGGCGAGCGTACACTCAATTCACCCCTCCACTTT. Translation: CASRGERTLNSPLHF.